A selection of T cell receptor beta chains follows, all from one sample in a study of cytomegalovirus exposure and HLA in healthy donors. Generated by immunoSEQ multiplex PCR, the TCRdb table keeps only in-frame clones and is missing some. Here the sample spans 150,000 to 190,000 clones, approximately 81% being singletons. Sequenced sample: PBMCs. These receptors all come from a young woman in good health and CMV-seronegative. Each CDR3 is given with its conserved first and last residue. Fields, in order: CDR3 DNA, CDR3 protein, J gene, D gene, clone size, V gene. A D gene is named only where the DNA matches it firmly. Rows may omit the clone size; those that give it use once, few, many or a size class.

cdr3_nt: TGTGCCAGCAGCTTAGCCTCGGACAGCACTGAAGCTTTCTTT; cdr3_aa: CASSLASDSTEAFF; j_call: TRBJ1-1; d_call: NA; clone_size: NA; v_call: TRBV11-2
cdr3_nt: TGTGCCAGCATTCCCCGGGACAGCTACGAGCAGTACTTC; cdr3_aa: CASIPRDSYEQYF; j_call: TRBJ2-7; d_call: TRBD1; clone_size: few; v_call: TRBV11-2
cdr3_nt: TGTGCCAGCAGTCCCGGCTACGAGCAGTACTTC; cdr3_aa: CASSPGYEQYF; j_call: TRBJ2-7; d_call: NA; clone_size: NA; v_call: TRBV28
cdr3_nt: TGCGCCAGCACCCAGATGGGACTAGCGGAAGAGACCCAGTACTTC; cdr3_aa: CASTQMGLAEETQYF; j_call: TRBJ2-5; d_call: TRBD2; clone_size: NA; v_call: TRBV5-1
cdr3_nt: TGTGCCAGCAGATCGGACAGGGCACAAGAGACCCAGTACTTC; cdr3_aa: CASRSDRAQETQYF; j_call: TRBJ2-5; d_call: TRBD1; clone_size: NA; v_call: TRBV27
cdr3_nt: TGTGCCAGCTATACTAGCGGGGGTAGCACCGGGGAGCTGTTTTTT; cdr3_aa: CASYTSGGSTGELFF; j_call: TRBJ2-2; d_call: TRBD2; clone_size: NA; v_call: TRBV19
cdr3_nt: TGTGCCAGCAGCTTAGGGGGACTAGCGGGGGGTCCAAGGGAGCAGTTCTTC; cdr3_aa: CASSLGGLAGGPREQFF; j_call: TRBJ2-1; d_call: TRBD2; clone_size: once; v_call: TRBV13
cdr3_nt: TGTGCCAGCAGCGACAGGACAGGGGGCGCGGGGGGCTACACCTTC; cdr3_aa: CASSDRTGGAGGYTF; j_call: TRBJ1-2; d_call: TRBD1; clone_size: NA; v_call: TRBV7-8
cdr3_nt: TGTGCCAGCTCACCATTTGGCGGAGACAATGAGCAGTTCTTC; cdr3_aa: CASSPFGGDNEQFF; j_call: TRBJ2-1; d_call: NA; clone_size: NA; v_call: TRBV18
cdr3_nt: TGTGCCAGCAGCCCGACCGACGGGAAGGACACAGATACGCAGTATTTT; cdr3_aa: CASSPTDGKDTDTQYF; j_call: TRBJ2-3; d_call: NA; clone_size: NA; v_call: TRBV27
cdr3_nt: TGTGCCAGCAGCCAAGAGCTAAAGTTTGGGGAGTCCTACGAGCAGTACTTC; cdr3_aa: CASSQELKFGESYEQYF; j_call: TRBJ2-7; d_call: NA; clone_size: NA; v_call: TRBV13
cdr3_nt: TGTGCCAGCAGCGCTACCCCCGGGACTAGCAGCGAGCAGTTCTTC; cdr3_aa: CASSATPGTSSEQFF; j_call: TRBJ2-1; d_call: TRBD2; clone_size: NA; v_call: TRBV11-3
cdr3_nt: TGTGCCAGCAGCCCCGAGGACACAGATACGCAGTATTTT; cdr3_aa: CASSPEDTDTQYF; j_call: TRBJ2-3; d_call: NA; clone_size: NA; v_call: TRBV5-4
cdr3_nt: TGCGCCAGCAGCCTCGGACAAAACAATCAGCCCCAGCATTTT; cdr3_aa: CASSLGQNNQPQHF; j_call: TRBJ1-5; d_call: NA; clone_size: NA; v_call: TRBV5-1